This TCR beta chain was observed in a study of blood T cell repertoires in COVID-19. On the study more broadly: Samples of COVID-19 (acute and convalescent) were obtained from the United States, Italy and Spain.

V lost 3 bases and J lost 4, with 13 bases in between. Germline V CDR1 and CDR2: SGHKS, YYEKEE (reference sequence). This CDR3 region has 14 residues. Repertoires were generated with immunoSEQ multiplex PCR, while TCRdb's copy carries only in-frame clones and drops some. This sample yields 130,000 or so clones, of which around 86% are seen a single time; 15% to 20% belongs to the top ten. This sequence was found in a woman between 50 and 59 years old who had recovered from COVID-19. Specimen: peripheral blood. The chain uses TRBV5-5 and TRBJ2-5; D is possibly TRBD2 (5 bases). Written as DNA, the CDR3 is TGTGCCAGCAGCTCAGAGGGCCGGCGAGAGACCCAGTACTTC. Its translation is CASSSEGRRETQYF.